This T cell receptor beta chain was profiled in a study of CD8 T cells in Susac syndrome. The CDR3 sequence is 13 residues long. Germline CDR1 is SGHVS and CDR2 is FNYEAQ. Sequencing of TCR beta was performed on blood CD8+ and CD4+ T cells. When the RNA was reverse transcribed, random hexamers were used with an input of 0.5 to 1 ug. TCRdb reprocessed the immunoSEQ multiplex PCR reads with MiXCR, giving one entry per CDR3 protein. This sample carries fewer than 90,000 distinct CDR3 sequences, 93% of them seen once, and the ten largest clones take around 0.45%. Remarks on this clonotype: The junction does not match germline at one end; this may be a read error.

The sequenced sample consisted of CD8+ T cells from PBMCs. V is TRBV7-6 and J is TRBJ2-7; perhaps D is TRBD1 or TRBD2 (5 bases each). This clonotype originated in a human donor with Susac syndrome. The CDR3 nucleotides are TGTGCCAACAGCTTAGGGGAGATAAACGAGCAGTACTTC. Translating gives CANSLGEINEQYF.